This T cell receptor beta chain is from a study of cytomegalovirus exposure and HLA in healthy donors. Looked up from germline, CDR1 is SEHNR and CDR2 is FQNEAQ (reference sequence). This CDR3 region has 12 residues. On this clone itself: One end of the junction fails to match germline, which may point to a read error.

Assay: immunoSEQ multiplex PCR; the TCRdb copy retains only in-frame clones and omits some. The repertoire holds about 150,000 clones, with roughly 84% as singletons. The clonotype was recovered from a human donor in good health. The rearrangement uses TRBV7-9 and TRBJ2-7, with a possible D match to TRBD1 (6 bases). The sequenced sample was PBMCs. The CDR3 sequence: CASSLNSGTSVF. DNA for the CDR3: TGCGCCAGCAGCCTCAATTCCGGGACATCTGTATTC.